This TCR beta chain was recorded in a study of CD8 T cells in Susac syndrome. Study information: When blood was collected, patients with Susac syndrome were therapy-naive, were taking corticosteroids, or were receiving intravenous immunoglobulin alone.

Under recently defined diagnostic criteria, the patients with Susac syndrome qualified as having definite or probable disease. Study outcomes and limitations: There were around 17 Susac-specific public clones in total CD8+ repertoires and several in CD8+ TEMRA repertoires.

A quantity of about 0.45 to 1 ug RNA underwent reverse transcription using random hexamers. Amplification of the TCR beta CDR3 was carried out by immunoSEQ multiplex PCR, which spanned a total of 54 Vbeta and 13 Jbeta segments. In TCRdb, the immunoSEQ multiplex PCR reads were re-called with MiXCR into one record per CDR3 protein. The sample consists of some 75,000 distinct CDR3 sequences, roughly 92% of them appearing once. Points on this clonotype: Its matching antigen is unknown.

The germline CDR1 and CDR2 sequences are SGDLS and YYNGEE. J lost 3 bases, V lost 3 bases, and 3 bases had no gene match. The CDR3 is made up of 14 amino acids. This sequence originates from a human donor with Susac syndrome. The chain uses TRBV9 and TRBJ2-3, with TRBD2 matching over 8 bases. Sequencing was performed on CD8+ T cells from PBMCs. CDR3: CASSAGGRTDTQYF. The DNA of the CDR3 is TGTGCCAGCAGCGCGGGGGGGCGGACAGATACGCAGTATTTT. Supplemented by reference TRBV9 and TRBJ2-3, the full variable domain reads DSGVTQTPKHLITATGQRVTLRCSPRSGDLSVYWYQQSLDQGLQFLIQYYNGEERAKGNILERFSAQQFPDLHSELNLSSLELGDSALYFCASSAGGRTDTQYFGPGTRLTVL.